This TCR beta chain came from a study of OX40 agonist ivuxolimab in advanced cancers. TCRdb keeps only in-frame clones here, not all; method: immunoSEQ multiplex PCR. The top ten clones hold 0.85% to 1.2% of a sample with 68,000 or so clones, 85% to 95% of them seen once. The CDR3 runs to 16 residues. Trimming pared 7 bases from V and 9 bases from J, leaving 26 bases between. Germline CDR1 reads SGHRS; CDR2 reads YFSETQ. The receptor comes from an adult with an advanced solid tumor such as melanoma, head and neck, liver or kidney cancer. This sequence joins TRBV5-1 and TRBJ2-1; D is perhaps TRBD1 or TRBD2 (5 bases each). The input for sequencing was CD4+ or CD8+ T cells sorted from blood, taken in a trial of the OX40 agonist ivuxolimab. The CDR3 region is CASRPRLGPGLSEQFF. The CDR3 nucleotides read TGCGCCAGCCGCCCGCGTCTGGGGCCGGGGCTAAGTGAGCAGTTCTTC.